The 4 T cell receptor beta chains presented below share a single source sample, sequenced in a study of shared clonotypes between healthy human individuals. TCRdb keeps only in-frame clones here, not all; method: immunoSEQ multiplex PCR. Counted here are millions of clones, approximately 94% occurring once; the ten biggest clones make up 1% to 1.3%. Selected positively for CCR7 and CD45RO-negative, naive CD8 cells excluded terminally differentiated effector memory CD45RA+ cells. Source material: naive CD8+ T cells sorted from blood. The receptors were gathered from a man aged 18 to 29 in good health.

This clone was observed once. The chain uses TRBV6-5 and TRBJ1-6; D gene ambiguous. Germline V gene sequence: CDR1 MNHEY, CDR2 SVGAGI. V was pared by 4 bases and J by 0 bases, with 10 bases between. This CDR3 has 16 amino acids. For the CDR3, the DNA is TGTGCCAGCAGTTCCTCGGAGAGCTCCTATAATTCACCCCTCCACTTT. Amino acids: CASSSSESSYNSPLHF.

This sequence joins TRBV6-5 and TRBJ1-5; D may be TRBD1 (5 bases). CDR3 size: 13 residues. In germline, CDR1 is MNHEY, CDR2 SVGAGI. The V end lost 7 bases, the J end lost 9 bases, and 16 bases lay between the germline ends. For the CDR3, the DNA is TGTGCCAGCAACCAGGGTGAAGGTCTGCCCCAGCATTTT. Its protein is CASNQGEGLPQHF.

The V call is TRBV6-6, the J call TRBJ2-3, with 9 bases lining up with TRBD1. V lost 6 bases to trimming and J lost 2 bases; unmatched junction nucleotides: 6. From germline, CDR1 is MNHNY and CDR2 SVGAGI (reference sequence). The CDR3 extends over 15 amino acids. CDR3 DNA: TGTGCCAGCAGCCGGGGACAGGGCCCCACAGATACGCAGTATTTT. Residues: CASSRGQGPTDTQYF.

Worth noting for this clone: The identical CDR3 is also encoded by other nucleotide sequences in the sample. V usage is TRBV11-2 and J usage is TRBJ2-2; possibly TRBD1 or TRBD2 for D (6 bases each). Trimming took 1 base from V and 6 from J, leaving 9 bases between them. The length of the CDR3 is 14 residues. Germline V lookup: CDR1 SGHAT, CDR2 FQNNGV. This chain's CDR3 is CASSLAGGAGELFF. In DNA form, the CDR3 reads TGTGCCAGCAGCTTAGCCGGGGGCGCCGGGGAGCTGTTTTTT.